The 4 T cell receptor beta chains presented below share a single source sample, sequenced in a study of neurological immune-mediated disorders. TCRdb ran MiXCR on the 5' RACE reads and lists one entry per CDR3 protein. Here the sample spans some 76,000 distinct CDR3 sequences, 3.2% being singletons. Sequencing input: PBMCs. The receptors here all came from a woman between 50 and 59 years old with multiple sclerosis.

This clonotype was seen repeatedly, ten times or more. V usage is TRBV20-1 and J usage is TRBJ1-6; no firm D call. V was pared by 3 bases and J by 4 bases, with 7 bases between. This CDR3 region has 13 residues. CDR1 and CDR2 (germline): DFQATT, SNEGSKA (reference sequence). The CDR3 DNA reads TGCAGTGCTAGTTTCGGTTATAATTCACCCCTCCACTTT. Translated: CSASFGYNSPLHF.

This clonotype was counted at least ten times. The rearrangement uses TRBV7-2 and TRBJ2-2, with 7 bases fitting TRBD2. The germline V gene encodes CDR1 SGHTA and CDR2 FQGNSA. V shed 2 bases, J shed 10 bases, and the junction held 7 bases outside the gene matches. CDR3 length: 14 residues. The CDR3 reads CASSLKASGAELFF. CDR3 nucleotide sequence: TGTGCCAGCAGCTTAAAGGCTAGCGGTGCGGAGCTGTTTTTT.

This clonotype was seen many times. This rearrangement joins TRBV20-1 to TRBJ2-7; D uncertain. V lost 7 bases to trimming and J lost 3 bases, with 10 bases between them. From germline, CDR1 is DFQATT and CDR2 SNEGSKA (reference sequence). This CDR3 has 11 amino acids. In DNA form, the CDR3 reads TGCAGTGTTCCACGGAACTACGAGCAGTACTTC. It translates to CSVPRNYEQYF.

This clonotype was seen ten or more times. The chain joins TRBV5-1 to TRBJ2-1; weak D call: TRBD2 (6 bases). Trimming took 2 bases from V and 5 from J, leaving 20 bases between them. CDR1 and CDR2 (germline): SGHRS, YFSETQ. The CDR3 spans 17 residues. The chain's CDR3 is CASSLGSSDLGDNEQFF. The CDR3 bases are TGCGCCAGCAGCTTAGGGTCTAGCGACCTAGGTGACAATGAGCAGTTCTTC.